The clone carrying this T cell receptor beta chain was seen a few times. This sample is drawn from a study of beta chain features in type 1 diabetes. Isolated RNA was reverse transcribed in full, so expressed TCRB transcripts were sequenced. Only in-frame clones appear in the TCRdb table, and some are missing; sequencing was by immunoSEQ multiplex PCR. The sample includes 900,000 or so clones, 15% to 20% of them seen just once. Source material: naive CD4+ T cells from blood. The receptor was derived from a woman aged 18-30 years in good health.

CDR3: CASSLNGGKVQETQYF. The CDR3 DNA sequence: TGTGCCAGCAGCTTAAACGGCGGGAAGGTCCAAGAGACCCAGTACTTC. V gene TRBV7-9 combines with J gene TRBJ2-5; D may be TRBD2 (6 bases). Trimming cost V 2 bases and J 1 base, with 14 bases left between them. The germline CDR1 and CDR2 sequences are SEHNR and FQNEAQ (reference sequence). This CDR3 comprises 16 residues. Combining the CDR3 with reference TRBV7-9 and TRBJ2-5 gives the whole variable domain DTGVSQNPRHKITKRGQNVTFRCDPISEHNRLYWYRQTLGQGPEFLTYFQNEAQLEKSRLLSDRFSAERPKGSFSTLEIQRTEQGDSAMYLCASSLNGGKVQETQYFGPGTRLLVL.